Following are 30 T cell receptor beta chains from one sample sequenced in a study of neoadjuvant anti-PD-1 for oral cavity cancer (TCRdb year 2021). According to the study, the label for this sample's time point signals: before neoadjuvant nivolumab. To prepare the library, the immunoSEQ multiplex PCR assay was applied. As stored in TCRdb, this immuneACCESS dataset retains in-frame rearrangements with V and J assigned. A fraction of the clones does not appear; measured against another copy, unresolved V genes explain less than half of the discrepancy, and the remainder lacks a known reason. A total of 65,000 to 95,000 clones appear in this sample, under 90% of them only once. About 2.9% of the sample comes from the top ten. Specimen: PBMCs, collected before nivolumab (anti-PD-1) treatment. The source of these receptors is a person between 40 and 85 years old with oral cavity squamous cell carcinoma.

The chain has TRBV7-9 and TRBJ2-7, with TRBD1 matching 10 bases. CDR1 and CDR2 from the germline V gene are SEHNR and FQNEAQ (reference sequence). The length of the CDR3 is 14 residues. V lost 7 bases and J lost 3; bases outside the gene matches: 6. CDR3 sequence (DNA): TGTGCCAGCAATTCCGGGACAGGGGACTACGAGCAGTACTTC. It is translated as CASNSGTGDYEQYF.

This chain uses TRBV6-5 with TRBJ1-2, with D unresolved. The CDR3 extends over 14 amino acids. CDR1 and CDR2 (germline): MNHEY, SVGAGI. V was trimmed by 6 bases and J by 5 bases, leaving 16 bases between them. The CDR3 reads CASSLAGGEYGYTF. The CDR3 DNA sequence: TGTGCCAGCAGCCTAGCCGGAGGAGAATATGGCTACACCTTC.

A note on this clone: The junction differs from germline at one of its ends, possibly a read error. V gene TRBV15 combines with J gene TRBJ1-5, with TRBD1 identical over 7 bases. The length of the CDR3 is 14 residues. CDR1 is LNHNV, CDR2 YYDKDF, per germline (reference sequence). The CDR3 protein is CATSGDRENQPQHF. In DNA, the CDR3 is TGTGCCACCAGCGGAGACAGGGAAAATCAGCCCCAGCATTTT.

The sample holds a few counts of this clone. The rearrangement uses TRBV6-5 and TRBJ2-2; possibly TRBD1 for D (5 bases). The CDR3 is 14 amino acids. Germline V lookup: CDR1 MNHEY, CDR2 SVGAGI. Deletions cut 2 bases from V and 3 bases from J, with 7 bases between. The CDR3 spells CASSYGHHTGELFF. CDR3 nucleotides: TGTGCCAGCAGTTACGGACACCACACCGGGGAGCTGTTTTTT.

The chain employs TRBV4-2 and TRBJ2-3; TRBD1 matches 8 bases. CDR3 size: 16 residues. The J segment lost 1 base and the V segment lost 0 bases, leaving 3 bases of the junction unmatched. CDR1 is LGHNA, CDR2 YNFKEQ, per germline. CDR3 amino acids: CASSQEVRGRTDTQYF. CDR3 nucleotides: TGTGCCAGCAGCCAAGAGGTCAGGGGGCGCACAGATACGCAGTATTTT.

The chain employs TRBV21-1 and TRBJ2-1; the D call in the table, TRBD1, was not verified against the DNA. TRBV21-1 is assigned pseudogene status. CDR3 length equals 17 residues. The CDR3 reads CASSNSGTGGPHNEQFF. DNA of the CDR3: TGTGCCAGCAGCAACAGTGGGACAGGGGGGCCCCACAATGAGCAGTTCTTC.

The DNA for the CDR3 is TGTGCCTGGAGTGCCCTCCGGACAGGGCGGGACGACGAGCAGTACTTC. Encoded protein: CAWSALRTGRDDEQYF. V and J are TRBV30 and TRBJ2-7; 8 bases line up with TRBD1. V gave up 1 base and J gave up 5 bases; unmatched junction bases: 13. The CDR3 has 16 amino acids. The germline gives CDR1 GTSNPN, CDR2 SVGIG (reference sequence).

The genes are TRBV27 and TRBJ1-1; TRBD1 matches 7 bases. Trimming removed 5 bases from V and 2 bases from J; junction bases left unmatched: 5. The CDR3 consists of 14 residues. Germline values: CDR1 MNHEY, CDR2 SMNVEV (reference sequence). CDR3 nucleotides: TGTGCCAGCAGTCCCGGGACAGCCAACACTGAAGCTTTCTTT. This codes for CASSPGTANTEAFF.

The chain's CDR3 is CASSDRTGDSPQHF. The CDR3 coding sequence is TGTGCCAGCAGTGACCGGACAGGGGATTCCCCCCAGCATTTT. The chain uses TRBV2 and TRBJ1-5, with 9 bases lining up with TRBD1. The CDR3 covers 14 residues. J lost 10 bases, V lost 3 bases, and 7 bases had no gene match. Looked up from germline, CDR1 is SNHLY and CDR2 is FYNNEI. The variable domain in full, with the rest retrieved from reference TRBV2 and TRBJ1-5, is EPEVTQTPSHQVTQMGQEVILRCVPISNHLYFYWYRQILGQKVEFLVSFYNNEISEKSEIFDDQFSVERPDGSNFTLKIRSTKLEDSAMYFCASSDRTGDSPQHFGDGTRLSIL.

The chain combines TRBV5-1 with TRBJ2-6, with unresolved D. Germline CDR1 SGHRS, CDR2 YFSETQ. The ends were cut back, 3 bases at V and 2 bases at J, with 9 bases in the middle. The CDR3 is 15 amino acids. The CDR3 here is CASSSPGTGANVLTF. The CDR3 DNA follows: TGCGCCAGCAGCTCCCCAGGAACTGGGGCCAACGTCCTGACTTTC. Based on the CDR3 plus reference TRBV5-1 and TRBJ2-6, the full variable domain is KAGVTQTPRYLIKTRGQQVTLSCSPISGHRSVSWYQQTPGQGLQFLFEYFSETQRNKGNFPGRFSGRQFSNSRSEMNVSTLELGDSALYLCASSSPGTGANVLTFGAGSRLTVL.

The chain uses TRBV9 and TRBJ1-2; D gene unclear. The germline V and J ends were trimmed by 0 bases and 8 bases, with 14 bases remaining between them. Germline loops: CDR1 SGDLS, CDR2 YYNGEE. The CDR3 has 14 amino acids. The CDR3 DNA reads TGTGCCAGCAGCGTAGAAGGTCCTTGGAAGGGCTACACCTTC. It encodes CASSVEGPWKGYTF.

The rearrangement joins TRBV6-1 to TRBJ2-7; 8 nucleotides match TRBD1. The CDR3 totals 16 residues. With V trimmed by 1 base and J by 2 bases, 7 bases remained unmatched. Germline assignment: CDR1 MNHNS and CDR2 SASEGT. CDR3 bases: TGTGCCAGCAGTGAAGGCCGAGGACAGGGACCCTACGAGCAGTACTTC. This translates into CASSEGRGQGPYEQYF.

This sequence joins TRBV9 and TRBJ1-5; 9 positions agree with TRBD1. Looked up from germline, CDR1 is SGDLS and CDR2 is YYNGEE. The CDR3 contains 15 residues. Trimming cost V 3 bases and J 1 base; bases outside gene matches: 2. The CDR3 DNA follows: TGTGCCAGCAGCGCACAGGGGGCGAGCAATCAGCCCCAGCATTTT. It specifies CASSAQGASNQPQHF.

Only one count was recorded for this clone. This chain links TRBV10-3 with TRBJ2-1; a possible D gene is TRBD2 (5 bases). With 2 bases removed from V and 0 bases from J, the gap between germline ends came to 8 bases. The CDR3 is 15 amino acids. Per germline, CDR1 ENHRY and CDR2 SYGVKD. The CDR3 sequence: CAISEAGSSYNEQFF. As DNA, the CDR3 is TGTGCCATCAGTGAGGCGGGCAGCTCCTACAATGAGCAGTTCTTC.

The V call is TRBV11-2, the J call TRBJ2-3, with 12 nucleotides matching TRBD2. V shed 5 bases, J shed 0 bases, and the junction held 3 bases outside the gene matches. The CDR3 totals 16 residues. Per germline, CDR1 SGHAT and CDR2 FQNNGV. CDR3 residues: CASSQGTSGSTDTQYF. DNA for the CDR3: TGTGCCAGCAGCCAAGGGACTAGCGGGAGCACAGATACGCAGTATTTT.

V and J are TRBV27 and TRBJ1-1; maybe TRBD1 (5 bases). The germline V and J ends were trimmed by 6 bases and 3 bases, with 20 bases remaining between them. The CDR3 covers 16 residues. CDR1 MNHEY and CDR2 SMNVEV come from the germline V gene (reference sequence). The CDR3 nucleotides are TGTGCCAGCAGCCGGACTCCTAAAATAGGGGACACTGAAGCTTTCTTT. Amino acids: CASSRTPKIGDTEAFF.

The gene calls are TRBV2 and TRBJ2-3; D not certain. Germline CDR1 reads SNHLY; CDR2 reads FYNNEI. The length of the CDR3 is 11 residues. V was clipped by 3 bases and J by 6 bases, with 4 bases between them. The CDR3 here is CASSEIDTQYF. The DNA for the CDR3 is TGTGCCAGCAGTGAGATCGATACGCAGTATTTT. The full variable domain, completed using reference TRBV2 and TRBJ2-3, is EPEVTQTPSHQVTQMGQEVILRCVPISNHLYFYWYRQILGQKVEFLVSFYNNEISEKSEIFDDQFSVERPDGSNFTLKIRSTKLEDSAMYFCASSEIDTQYFGPGTRLTVL.

The chain employs TRBV19 and TRBJ2-2; D may correspond to TRBD1 or TRBD2 (5 bases each). The V gene lost 0 bases and the J gene lost 3 bases, with 5 bases spanning the gap. CDR1 and CDR2 (germline): LNHDA, SQIVND (reference sequence). The CDR3 totals 14 residues. The DNA of the CDR3 is TGTGCCAGTAGTATAGAGGGGGACACCGGGGAGCTGTTTTTT. This sequence encodes CASSIEGDTGELFF.

This clone was observed a single time. The V and J genes are TRBV6-1 and TRBJ2-7; 8 bases line up with TRBD2. CDR1 and CDR2 from the germline V gene are MNHNS and SASEGT. CDR3 length: 13 amino acids. The ends lost 10 bases at V and 4 bases at J; junction bases unmatched: 9. The CDR3 sequence: CATMSGRIYEQYF. The CDR3 bases are TGTGCCACCATGAGCGGGAGAATATACGAGCAGTACTTC.

The V gene is TRBV30, the J gene TRBJ2-3, with 7 nucleotides matching TRBD1. The CDR3 has 15 residues. V was clipped by 1 base and J by 3 bases; unmatched bases: 7. Germline V lookup: CDR1 GTSNPN, CDR2 SVGIG (reference sequence). The CDR3 DNA reads as TGTGCCTGGAGTGGGGGACAGAGGGGGACAGATACGCAGTATTTT. It codes for CAWSGGQRGTDTQYF.

This clone was seen only a few times. This chain connects TRBV9 to TRBJ1-2, with a weak D call TRBD1 (5 bases). V lost 3 bases to trimming and J lost 8 bases, with 14 bases between them. The CDR3 is 13 residues long. Germline-derived CDR1 and CDR2 are SGDLS and YYNGEE. CDR3 in amino acids: CASSAPGVRGYTF. CDR3 nucleotide sequence: TGTGCCAGCAGCGCCCCGGGGGTAAGGGGCTACACCTTC.

The chain carries TRBV13 and TRBJ2-2; perhaps TRBD2 as D (7 bases). The CDR3 extends over 18 amino acids. Germline V CDR1 and CDR2: PRHDT, FYEKMQ (reference sequence). V was cut by 2 bases and J by 4 bases, with 20 bases left in between. CDR3 DNA: TGTGCCAGCAGCTTAAGGTTGGGGGGGCTGTTCGGCACCGGGGAGCTGTTTTTT. Its protein is CASSLRLGGLFGTGELFF.

The chain carries TRBV6-1 and TRBJ2-1, with D hard to call. CDR1 MNHNS and CDR2 SASEGT come from the germline V gene. The CDR3 runs 10 residues. Trimming took off 4 bases at V and 6 bases at J, with 1 base between the two ends. CDR3 loop: CASSANEQFF. The CDR3 DNA sequence: TGTGCCAGCAGTGCCAATGAGCAGTTCTTC.

The V and J genes are TRBV9 and TRBJ1-4, with D tentatively TRBD1 (5 bases). Trimming took off 4 bases at V and 5 bases at J, with 12 bases between the two ends. Germline CDR1 is SGDLS and CDR2 is YYNGEE. The CDR3 contains 14 residues. The CDR3 sequence is CASSSGGSNEKLFF. DNA for the CDR3: TGTGCCAGCAGCTCCGGGGGGTCGAATGAAAAACTGTTTTTT.

This clone has more than one count but fewer than ten. The rearrangement links TRBV7-6 to TRBJ1-5; D is undetermined. Trimming stripped 5 bases from V and 6 bases from J, with 17 bases between. The CDR3 spans 15 residues. CDR1 and CDR2 from the germline V gene are SGHVS and FNYEAQ. CDR3 protein: CASSLVEGGGQPQHF. CDR3 sequence (DNA): TGTGCCAGCAGCCTAGTTGAGGGTGGAGGTCAGCCCCAGCATTTT.

The rearrangement joins TRBV9 to TRBJ2-5; TRBD1 matches 7 bases. With 0 bases clipped from V and 5 bases from J, the junction kept 10 bases outside the gene matches. The CDR3 loop spans 16 amino acids. Germline V gene lookup returns CDR1 SGDLS and CDR2 YYNGEE. CDR3 protein: CASSVGEGASLETQYF. The CDR3 coding sequence is TGTGCCAGCAGCGTAGGAGAGGGGGCAAGTCTGGAGACCCAGTACTTC.

This chain connects TRBV14 to TRBJ2-7; unclear D gene. Germline V gives CDR1 SGHDN, CDR2 FVKESK. The CDR3 sequence is 12 residues long. V lost 0 bases and J 2 bases, leaving 2 bases between the germline ends. CDR3 region: CASSQEPYEQYF. The CDR3 region has the DNA TGTGCCAGCAGCCAAGAACCCTACGAGCAGTACTTC.

The chain links TRBV29-1 to TRBJ2-3; 14 bases agree with TRBD2. From germline, CDR1 is SQVTM and CDR2 ANQGSEA. The ends lost 7 bases at V and 8 bases at J; junction bases unmatched: 11. The CDR3 consists of 15 residues. The CDR3 DNA sequence: TGCAGCGCCGCGGGACTAGCGGGAGACCCGGCTACGCAGTATTTT. As protein: CSAAGLAGDPATQYF.

The V call is TRBV29-1, the J call TRBJ2-1, with no clear D. This CDR3 has 12 residues. Germline-derived CDR1 and CDR2 are SQVTM and ANQGSEA. Trimming removed 4 bases from V and 7 bases from J, with 11 bases in between. Here the CDR3 reads CSVGLLGNEQFF. The CDR3, as DNA: TGCAGCGTTGGTCTTCTGGGAAATGAGCAGTTCTTC.

The chain uses TRBV7-6 and TRBJ2-3; no clear D. V dropped 5 bases and J dropped 6 bases, with 9 bases sitting between them. Germline values: CDR1 SGHVS, CDR2 FNYEAQ. The CDR3 length is 12 residues. CDR3 nucleotides: TGTGCCAGCAGCGATCAAACGGATACGCAGTATTTT. It yields the protein CASSDQTDTQYF.